A selection of T cell receptor beta chains follows, all from one sample in a study of shared clonotypes between healthy human individuals. Data came from immunoSEQ multiplex PCR; TCRdb stores just in-frame clones and leaves some out. The sample has 2,500,000 or so clones; 80% to 95% are singletons. The sequenced sample consisted of naive CD4+ T cells from PBMCs. The receptors stem from a man aged 18 to 29 in good health. Some clones in this sample may be carry-over from other donors' samples. CDR3s include the opening cysteine and the closing phenylalanine or tryptophan. Fields, in order: D gene, clone size, V gene, J gene, CDR3 protein, CDR3 DNA. The D gene is left open where the match is weak. Size is stated for part of the rows, as once, few or many counts, or as a class when the clone is expanded.

-	few	TRBV29-1	TRBJ1-1	CSGSEYTEAFF	TGCAGTGGATCGGAGTACACTGAAGCTTTCTTT
TRBD2	-	TRBV28	TRBJ2-1	CASIRGGLYNEQFF	TGTGCCAGCATCCGGGGGGGACTGTACAATGAGCAGTTCTTC
TRBD1	once	TRBV5-1	TRBJ2-5	CASSSIGTGGETQYF	TGCGCCAGCAGCTCGATAGGGACAGGGGGTGAGACCCAGTACTTC
-	once	TRBV5-1	TRBJ2-5	CASRDDGETQYF	TGCGCCAGCAGGGACGATGGGGAGACCCAGTACTTC
TRBD2	-	TRBV5-4	TRBJ2-5	CASSLKRGDAETQYF	TGTGCCAGCAGCTTGAAGCGGGGGGATGCAGAGACCCAGTACTTC
TRBD2	-	TRBV5-4	TRBJ2-3	CASSPLAGGTDTQYF	TGTGCCAGCAGCCCACTAGCGGGGGGCACAGATACGCAGTATTTT
-	-	TRBV6-1	TRBJ1-3	CASSEALSSGNTIYF	TGTGCCAGCAGTGAAGCGCTCAGCTCTGGAAACACCATATATTTT
TRBD2	-	TRBV29-1	TRBJ2-4	CSAGGTSQNIQYF	TGCAGCGCCGGGGGGACTAGTCAAAACATTCAGTACTTC
-	-	TRBV10-2	TRBJ2-5	CASSESGAQETQYF	TGCGCCAGCAGTGAGTCAGGGGCTCAAGAGACCCAGTACTTC
-	-	TRBV2	TRBJ1-1	CASRGLRLLNTEAFF	TGTGCCAGCAGGGGGCTCCGACTACTCAACACTGAAGCTTTCTTT
-	-	TRBV28	TRBJ2-5	CASSPYRGTEQETQYF	TGTGCCAGCAGTCCCTATCGGGGCACAGAACAAGAGACCCAGTACTTC
-	-	TRBV6-5	TRBJ2-1	CASSLLARNNEQFF	TGTGCCAGCAGTTTGCTAGCGAGAAACAATGAGCAGTTCTTC
-	-	TRBV7-9	TRBJ2-7	CASSFSGEAYEQYF	TGTGCCAGCAGTTTTAGCGGAGAGGCCTACGAGCAGTACTTC
-	-	TRBV6-4	TRBJ2-7	CASSDPHPPPYEQYF	TGTGCCAGCAGTGACCCGCATCCCCCCCCCTACGAGCAGTACTTC
TRBD2	-	TRBV11-2	TRBJ2-1	CASSLETSGKGEQFF	TGTGCCAGCAGCTTAGAGACTAGCGGGAAGGGGGAGCAGTTCTTC
-	once	TRBV6-5	TRBJ1-3	CASSYSGGIGNTIYF	TGTGCCAGCAGTTACTCCGGGGGTATTGGAAACACCATATATTTT
TRBD1	-	TRBV27	TRBJ1-2	CASTPSKGAYGYTF	TGTGCCAGCACTCCCTCGAAGGGGGCTTATGGCTACACCTTC
-	-	TRBV5-6	TRBJ2-1	CASSWGEPFGSNEQFF	TGTGCCAGCAGCTGGGGGGAGCCGTTTGGGTCCAATGAGCAGTTCTTC
-	-	TRBV30	TRBJ1-5	CACTAGYSNQPQHF	TGTGCCTGCACAGCAGGTTATAGCAATCAGCCCCAGCATTTT
TRBD1	-	TRBV28	TRBJ2-5	CASSRGQGRRETQYF	TGTGCCAGCAGCCGAGGACAGGGGCGTCGGGAGACCCAGTACTTC
-	-	TRBV28	TRBJ2-1	CASTPTPKNEQFF	TGTGCCAGCACCCCGACCCCAAAAAATGAGCAGTTCTTC
-	-	TRBV5-1	TRBJ1-1	CASSLPRTEGDTEAFF	TGCGCCAGCAGCTTACCCCGGACAGAAGGAGACACTGAAGCTTTCTTT
TRBD2	-	TRBV19	TRBJ2-4	CASSIVPSGRAAAKNIQYF	TGTGCCAGTAGTATAGTACCTAGCGGGAGGGCCGCGGCCAAAAACATTCAGTACTTC
TRBD2	-	TRBV5-1	TRBJ2-5	CASSLAGGGETQYF	TGCGCCAGCAGCTTGGCCGGGGGAGGGGAGACCCAGTACTTC
-	-	TRBV9	TRBJ1-2	CASSARGVYGYTF	TGTGCCAGCAGCGCACGGGGGGTCTATGGCTACACCTTC
-	-	TRBV27	TRBJ2-7	CASSLGAGATYEQYF	TGTGCCAGCAGTTTAGGGGCAGGTGCCACCTACGAGCAGTACTTC
-	-	TRBV28	TRBJ2-7	CASSPQGLGGAEQYF	TGTGCCAGCAGTCCCCAGGGCCTTGGAGGAGCTGAGCAGTACTTC
TRBD1	-	TRBV10-3	TRBJ2-2	CAISDDRVGNTGELFF	TGTGCCATCAGCGACGACAGGGTGGGAAACACCGGGGAGCTGTTTTTT
-	-	TRBV27	TRBJ2-1	CASSLPGRGPNEQFF	TGTGCCAGCAGTTTACCCGGCAGGGGCCCCAATGAGCAGTTCTTC
-	once	TRBV6-1	TRBJ2-3	CASSENSVGTDTQYF	TGTGCCAGCAGTGAAAACAGCGTCGGGACAGATACGCAGTATTTT
-	-	TRBV4-1	TRBJ2-1	CASSQEGDHSYNEQFF	TGCGCCAGCAGCCAAGAGGGGGATCACTCCTACAATGAGCAGTTCTTC
-	-	TRBV5-1	TRBJ1-1	CASSLAVTGNTEAFF	TGCGCCAGCAGCTTGGCTGTCACAGGGAACACTGAAGCTTTCTTT
-	-	TRBV7-8	TRBJ2-2	CASSLETVGETNTGELFF	TGTGCCAGCAGCTTAGAAACGGTTGGGGAAACAAACACCGGGGAGCTGTTTTTT
TRBD1	once	TRBV28	TRBJ2-1	CASSSPGGAGNEQFF	TGTGCCAGCAGTTCTCCAGGGGGCGCGGGCAATGAGCAGTTCTTC
TRBD1	-	TRBV7-3	TRBJ1-4	CASSHDRGPSSNEKLFF	TGTGCCAGCAGCCACGACAGGGGACCCTCATCCAATGAAAAACTGTTTTTT
TRBD1	-	TRBV27	TRBJ2-1	CASSKSPWTGGRNNEQFF	TGTGCCAGCAGTAAAAGCCCTTGGACAGGGGGAAGAAACAATGAGCAGTTCTTC
-	-	TRBV2	TRBJ2-7	CASKAGPSYEQYF	TGTGCCAGCAAGGCAGGGCCCTCCTACGAGCAGTACTTC
TRBD1	-	TRBV2	TRBJ2-7	CASSLGQGGHEQYF	TGTGCCAGCAGCCTGGGACAGGGGGGCCACGAGCAGTACTTC
-	-	TRBV7-2	TRBJ2-3	CASSPTLSTTDTQYF	TGTGCCAGCAGCCCCACTCTCTCTACCACCGATACGCAGTATTTT
-	-	TRBV7-8	TRBJ1-5	CASTIHGRVSGNQPQHF	TGTGCCAGCACCATACACGGCAGGGTCTCGGGCAATCAGCCCCAGCATTTT
-	once	TRBV11-2	TRBJ1-2	CASSFGGLGYTF	TGTGCCAGCAGCTTTGGGGGGCTTGGCTACACCTTC
-	-	TRBV7-8	TRBJ1-6	CASSLRTVNSPLHF	TGTGCCAGCAGCTTACGGACGGTTAATTCACCCCTCCACTTT
-	-	TRBV7-9	TRBJ1-2	CASSLAGWSGYTF	TGTGCCAGCAGCTTAGCTGGGTGGTCTGGCTACACCTTC
-	-	TRBV6-6	TRBJ1-2	CASSSAVQRGNYGYTF	TGTGCCAGCAGTTCCGCCGTCCAGAGGGGGAACTATGGCTACACCTTC
TRBD2	-	TRBV5-1	TRBJ2-4	CASRLEGGADRLTAF	TGCGCCAGCAGGCTGGAGGGAGGGGCTGATCGTCTAACAGCTTTC
TRBD2	-	TRBV7-2	TRBJ2-7	CASSLAGTSGSREQYF	TGTGCCAGCAGCTTAGCGGGGACTAGCGGGAGTCGAGAGCAGTACTTC
TRBD1	once	TRBV19	TRBJ2-7	CATKRKTGGYEQYF	TGTGCCACCAAGCGGAAAACAGGGGGCTACGAGCAGTACTTC
-	-	TRBV7-2	TRBJ2-3	CASSHDTDTQYF	TGTGCCAGCAGCCATGACACAGATACGCAGTATTTT
-	-	TRBV30	TRBJ2-5	CAWSVIQGGETQYF	TGTGCCTGGAGTGTGATACAGGGAGGAGAGACCCAGTACTTC
TRBD1	few	TRBV5-4	TRBJ1-5	CASSMGQGNQPQHF	TGTGCCAGCAGCATGGGACAGGGCAATCAGCCCCAGCATTTT
TRBD2	-	TRBV5-4	TRBJ2-3	CASSLRREWMGTDTQYF	TGTGCCAGCAGCTTGAGGCGGGAGTGGATGGGCACAGATACGCAGTATTTT
TRBD1	-	TRBV15	TRBJ2-7	CATSSDRGSYEQYF	TGTGCCACCAGCAGCGACAGGGGTTCCTACGAGCAGTACTTC
TRBD1	-	TRBV5-4	TRBJ2-7	CASSLAWTGTSEQYF	TGTGCCAGCAGCTTGGCGTGGACAGGGACTTCCGAGCAGTACTTC
-	-	TRBV5-8	TRBJ1-1	CASSFDSLNTEAFF	TGTGCCAGCAGCTTTGACAGCCTGAACACTGAAGCTTTCTTT
-	-	TRBV19	TRBJ1-1	CASSLGGSSNTEAFF	TGTGCCAGTAGCCTGGGGGGCAGTTCGAACACTGAAGCTTTCTTT
-	-	TRBV19	TRBJ1-4	CARGETGEPNEKLFF	TGTGCCAGAGGTGAAACCGGGGAACCTAATGAAAAACTGTTTTTT
TRBD1	-	TRBV18	TRBJ1-1	CASSPQDREAFF	TGTGCCAGCTCACCTCAGGACAGGGAAGCTTTCTTT
TRBD1	-	TRBV19	TRBJ2-7	CASSIGGQGSYEQYF	TGTGCCAGTAGTATAGGAGGACAGGGTTCCTACGAGCAGTACTTC
TRBD1	once	TRBV11-2	TRBJ2-7	CASSFRDRVHEQYF	TGTGCCAGCAGCTTCCGGGACAGGGTCCACGAGCAGTACTTC